The rows below give T cell receptor beta chains drawn from one sample of a study of radiotherapy plus CTLA-4 blockade in lung cancer. Using immunoSEQ multiplex PCR, the repertoire was profiled, and TCRdb retains in-frame clones only, with some absent. The sample records about 90,000 clones, over 80% being singletons. The source material was peripheral blood, sampled from a patient treated with radiotherapy plus ipilimumab. The receptors here all came from a human donor with non-small cell lung cancer that progressed on radiotherapy plus ipilimumab. Both conserved end residues are part of each CDR3. Fields, in order: J gene, D gene, clone size, V gene, CDR3 DNA, CDR3 protein. The D gene is left open where the match is weak. Clone size is not always given. Where it is, it says once, few, many or a class for expanded clones.

TRBJ2-7,TRBD2,few,TRBV4-1,TGCGCCAGCAGCCAAGGACTAGCGGGAGGGACCTACGAGCAGTACTTC,CASSQGLAGGTYEQYF
TRBJ2-7,TRBD2,NA,TRBV4-1,TGCGCCAGCAGCCAAGATCTGGGTAGCGGGATCGAGCAGTACTTC,CASSQDLGSGIEQYF
TRBJ1-5,NA,NA,TRBV27,TGTGCCAGTAGTACACACAGGGATAGCAATCAGCCCCAGCATTTT,CASSTHRDSNQPQHF
TRBJ2-1,NA,NA,TRBV2,TGTGCCAGCAGCCACCGAGGGGGGGGCTATGAGCAGTTCTTC,CASSHRGGGYEQFF
TRBJ2-5,TRBD1,NA,TRBV10-3,TGTGCCATCAGTCAGGACAGGGCGTACCAAGAGACCCAGTACTTC,CAISQDRAYQETQYF
TRBJ1-5,NA,NA,TRBV4-2,TGTGCCAGCAGCCAAGATGAGGGAGATCAGCCCCAGCATTTT,CASSQDEGDQPQHF
TRBJ1-6,NA,NA,TRBV4-1,TGCGCCAGCAGCCAAGAGCGGGATACCAATTCACCCCTCCACTTT,CASSQERDTNSPLHF
TRBJ1-2,TRBD1,NA,TRBV6-5,TGTGCCAGCAGTTGCCGGGACAGGGTGTGTGGCTACACCTTC,CASSCRDRVCGYTF
TRBJ1-1,NA,NA,TRBV6-5,TGTGCCAGCAGTTACGGGCAGGCTGAAGCTTTCTTT,CASSYGQAEAFF
TRBJ2-7,TRBD1,NA,TRBV29-1,TGCAGCGTCGACCCCCCCAGGGGGCTCAGCTCCTACGAGCAGTACTTC,CSVDPPRGLSSYEQYF
TRBJ1-1,TRBD1,NA,TRBV14,TGTGCCAGCAGCCAAGAGTACAGGGGTCACACTGAAGCTTTCTTT,CASSQEYRGHTEAFF
TRBJ1-1,NA,NA,TRBV27,TGTGCCAGCAGTTTTGAAGGGCGGAACACTGAAGCTTTCTTT,CASSFEGRNTEAFF
TRBJ2-7,TRBD2,NA,TRBV6-6,TGTGCCAGCAGTTTTTCGGGGGGGACAAGCTACGAGCAGTACTTC,CASSFSGGTSYEQYF
TRBJ2-4,NA,NA,TRBV4-1,TGCGCCAGCAGCCAAGTCATTGGCCCCAAAAACATTCAGTACTTC,CASSQVIGPKNIQYF
TRBJ1-4,NA,NA,TRBV4-3,TGCGCCAGCAGCCAAGCTCAGGCGCAGGGGAGGGAAAAACTGTTTTTT,CASSQAQAQGREKLFF
TRBJ2-3,NA,NA,TRBV5-1,TGCGCCAGCAGCTTGAGGTCGGATACGCAGTATTTT,CASSLRSDTQYF
TRBJ1-5,NA,few,TRBV21-1,TGTGCCAGCTCAAGAGGAAGCCTCATCAATCAGCCCCAGCATTTT,CASSRGSLINQPQHF
TRBJ1-3,NA,NA,TRBV7-2,TGTGCCAGCAGCCCTAGAAACACCATATATTTT,CASSPRNTIYF
TRBJ2-2,TRBD2,NA,TRBV11-3,TGTGCCAGCAGCTTAGCTCTTGCGGGGGGCCCCGGGGAGCTGTTTTTT,CASSLALAGGPGELFF
TRBJ2-7,NA,NA,TRBV5-1,TGCGCCAGCAGCCCATCTCTAGACAGGAACGAGCAGTACTTC,CASSPSLDRNEQYF
TRBJ2-7,NA,once,TRBV30,TGTGCCTGGAGGGGGAGTCGGGGGCCCCGACTCTACGAGCAGTACTTC,CAWRGSRGPRLYEQYF
TRBJ2-1,NA,NA,TRBV15,TGTGCCACCAGCAGAGAAGTTGTGACAGCCTACAATGAGCAGTTCTTC,CATSREVVTAYNEQFF